Each of the 24 T cell receptor beta chains below was sequenced from the same sample in a study of identical twins. TCRdb used MiXCR to reprocess the 5' RACE reads, holding one entry per CDR3 protein. The data show 640,000 or so distinct CDR3 sequences, around 5.7% seen once. The sequenced sample was naive T cells sorted from blood. These receptors were taken from a man between 18 and 35 years old in good health.

V is TRBV4-2 and J is TRBJ2-1, with 11 bases fitting TRBD1. The CDR3 runs to 14 residues. Trimming at V came to 8 bases and at J to 5 bases, leaving 5 bases not matched to a gene. Germline V gene sequence: CDR1 LGHNA, CDR2 YNFKEQ. The CDR3 here is CASGSGQGDNEQFF. CDR3 DNA sequence: TGTGCCAGCGGCTCGGGACAGGGGGACAATGAGCAGTTCTTC.

There are many counts of this clonotype. The gene calls are TRBV4-1 and TRBJ2-3; unclear D gene. This CDR3 is 15 amino acids long. The germline V gene has CDR1 MGHRA and CDR2 YSYEKL. With 0 bases removed from V and 0 bases from J, the gap between germline ends came to 7 bases. CDR3 DNA sequence: TGCGCCAGCAGCCAAGATCTCCCCAGCACAGATACGCAGTATTTT. It codes for CASSQDLPSTDTQYF.

The sample holds many counts of this clonotype. The CDR3, as DNA: TGCAGTGCTAGACCCCAGGCTGAGGCCCAAGAGACCCAGTACTTC. Protein sequence: CSARPQAEAQETQYF. This rearrangement joins TRBV20-1 to TRBJ2-5; D gene ambiguous. Trimming removed 2 bases from V and 1 base from J, with 14 bases in between. Germline CDR1 is DFQATT and CDR2 is SNEGSKA (reference sequence). The CDR3 totals 15 residues.

The table lists this clonotype with many counts. The V call is TRBV29-1, the J call TRBJ1-5; TRBD1 is a possible D gene (5 bases). Germline-derived CDR1 and CDR2 are SQVTM and ANQGSEA. V was pared by 4 bases and J by 7 bases, with 17 bases between. The length of the CDR3 is 14 residues. CDR3 DNA: TGCAGCGTTGCAGAGCTGGGGAAGGGGCAGCCCCAGCATTTT. Amino acid sequence: CSVAELGKGQPQHF. The whole variable domain, remainder taken from reference TRBV29-1 and TRBJ1-5, is SAVISQKPSRDICQRGTSLTIQCQVDSQVTMMFWYRQQPGQSLTLIATANQGSEATYESGFVIDKFPISRPNLTFSTLTVSNMSPEDSSIYLCSVAELGKGQPQHFGDGTRLSIL.

This clonotype was picked up a small number of times. The V call is TRBV12-3 or TRBV12-4, the J call TRBJ2-3; D gene uncertain. CDR3 length equals 12 residues. Trimming pared 3 bases from V and 5 bases from J, leaving 6 bases between. CDR3 DNA: TGTGCCAGCAGTTTCCCGAAAGATACGCAGTATTTT. This encodes CASSFPKDTQYF.

The genes are TRBV10-3 and TRBJ2-2; D may match TRBD1 or TRBD2 (6 bases each). V shed 4 bases and J shed 3 bases, with 21 bases lying between them. The CDR3 loop spans 18 amino acids. Looked up from germline, CDR1 is ENHRY and CDR2 is SYGVKD. CDR3 sequence reads: CAISASGGRTDDTGELFF. In nucleotides, the CDR3 is TGTGCCATCAGTGCCTCCGGGGGTCGGACAGATGACACCGGGGAGCTGTTTTTT.

The chain combines TRBV6-2 or TRBV6-3 with TRBJ2-1; no reliable D call. CDR3 length equals 17 residues. Looked up from germline, CDR1 is MNHEY and CDR2 is SVGEGT. The ends were cut back, 0 bases at V and 8 bases at J, with 20 bases in the middle. The DNA for the CDR3 is TGTGCCAGCAGTTACTCCACCGTAGTAGGTCTCGAGCATGAGCAGTTCTTC. Protein sequence: CASSYSTVVGLEHEQFF.

This chain links TRBV7-2 with TRBJ2-6; D not certain. Germline values: CDR1 SGHTA, CDR2 FQGNSA. Trimming cost V 5 bases and J 0 bases, with 8 bases left between them. The length of the CDR3 is 15 residues. The CDR3: CASSRRISGANVLTF. In nucleotides, the CDR3 is TGTGCCAGCAGCCGCAGGATCTCTGGGGCCAACGTCCTGACTTTC.

This clonotype has a count of ten or more. This chain joins TRBV11-2 and TRBJ2-3; the D is unclear. The CDR3 is 13 residues long. Deletions cut 5 bases from V and 0 bases from J, with 6 bases between. Germline-derived CDR1 and CDR2 are SGHAT and FQNNGV. The CDR3 DNA reads as TGTGCCAGCAGCACCGGAAGCACAGATACGCAGTATTTT. Its protein is CASSTGSTDTQYF.

This clonotype has only a few counts. J is TRBJ2-3 and V is TRBV5-1; D uncertain. CDR1 is SGHRS, CDR2 YFSETQ, per germline. CDR3 length equals 12 residues. V lost 4 bases to trimming and J lost 6 bases, with 9 bases between them. This CDR3 reads CASSNSEDTQYF. CDR3 DNA: TGCGCCAGCAGCAACAGTGAGGATACGCAGTATTTT.

This clonotype was observed a handful of times. V gene TRBV7-2 combines with J gene TRBJ2-7; the D is unclear. Germline V CDR1 and CDR2: SGHTA, FQGNSA. The CDR3 contains 13 residues. V was cut by 11 bases and J by 2 bases, with 16 bases left in between. CDR3 DNA: TGTGCCTCCGCCCCCCAGGCTACCTACGAGCAGTACTTC. Translation: CASAPQATYEQYF.

The table lists this clonotype with a few counts. The chain combines TRBV6-2 or TRBV6-3 with TRBJ2-7, with D possibly being TRBD2 (5 bases). Trimming removed 2 bases at V and 0 bases at J, with 17 bases between. Germline-derived CDR1 and CDR2 are MNHEY and SVGEGT. The CDR3 totals 17 residues. Written as DNA, the CDR3 is TGTGCCAGCAGTTACAATCTAGTGGAGGAGAACTCCTACGAGCAGTACTTC. This encodes CASSYNLVEENSYEQYF.

This clonotype has a handful of counts. The V call is TRBV11-2, the J call TRBJ2-1; a possible D gene is TRBD2 (6 bases). The germline gives CDR1 SGHAT, CDR2 FQNNGV. The CDR3 loop spans 16 amino acids. V was clipped by 1 base and J by 4 bases, with 14 bases between them. CDR3 residues: CASSLASAGPYNEQFF. The CDR3 DNA reads as TGTGCCAGCAGCTTAGCATCGGCGGGACCGTACAATGAGCAGTTCTTC.

This clonotype was picked up many times. This rearrangement joins TRBV5-6 to TRBJ2-3; 14 positions match TRBD2. This CDR3 has 20 residues. J was trimmed by 5 bases and V by 2 bases; bases with no gene match: 16. Germline CDR1 reads SGHDT; CDR2 reads YYEEEE. The CDR3 here is CASSFETSGRALGAGDTQYF. The CDR3 region has the DNA TGTGCCAGCAGCTTCGAGACTAGCGGGAGGGCCCTCGGAGCTGGAGATACGCAGTATTTT. Combining the CDR3 with reference TRBV5-6 and TRBJ2-3 gives the whole variable domain DAGVTQSPTHLIKTRGQQVTLRCSPKSGHDTVSWYQQALGQGPQFIFQYYEEEERQRGNFPDRFSGHQFPNYSSELNVNALLLGDSALYLCASSFETSGRALGAGDTQYFGPGTRLTVL.

This clonotype appeared a few times. The chain is built from TRBV7-8 and TRBJ2-7, with TRBD2 matching over 7 bases. The CDR3 is made up of 15 amino acids. Germline CDR1 reads SGHVS; CDR2 reads FQNEAQ. V lost 1 base to trimming and J lost 5 bases; unmatched junction nucleotides: 8. CDR3: CASSLGGGSFNEQYV. The CDR3 nucleotides are TGTGCCAGCAGCTTAGGGGGCGGGAGCTTCAACGAGCAGTACGTC.

This clonotype showed up many times. The rearrangement links TRBV4-3 to TRBJ2-1; no definite D call. The CDR3 is made up of 15 amino acids. The germline V gene has CDR1 LGHNA and CDR2 YSLEER. The V gene lost 3 bases and the J gene lost 6 bases, with 15 bases spanning the gap. The CDR3 loop reads CASSQLDLTGNEQFF. The CDR3 coding sequence is TGCGCCAGCAGCCAGTTAGACTTAACTGGCAATGAGCAGTTCTTC.

With respect to this clonotype: The missing conserved phenylalanine or tryptophan at the end of this CDR3 makes a read error likely. Because the CDR3's place on the DNA is in doubt, the DNA is left out and the CDR3 is given as listed by TCRdb. The V gene is TRBV18, the J gene TRBJ2-1; the table assigns TRBD2, which was not confirmed against the DNA. In germline, CDR1 is KGHSH, CDR2 LQKENI. The CDR3 extends over 13 residues, inclusive of both ends. This CDR3 reads CASSPLIREGLVY.

The sample holds a few counts of this clonotype. V usage is TRBV3-1 and J usage is TRBJ2-2, with D possibly called TRBD1 or TRBD2 (6 bases each). The CDR3 contains 15 residues. The germline V gene encodes CDR1 LGHDT and CDR2 YNNKEL (reference sequence). Between the trimmed V and J ends, which lost 3 bases and 4 bases, there was a span of 12 bases. CDR3 residues: CASSQRLGGTGELFF. CDR3 bases: TGTGCCAGCAGCCAGAGACTAGGGGGCACCGGGGAGCTGTTTTTT.

The chain has TRBV20-1 and TRBJ1-2, with D uncertain. With 0 bases removed from V and 7 bases from J, the gap between germline ends came to 12 bases. The CDR3 runs to 13 residues. In germline, CDR1 is DFQATT, CDR2 SNEGSKA (reference sequence). Here the CDR3 DNA reads TGCAGTGCTAGAGATGGCGGCTCCAGTGGCTACACCTTC. This codes for CSARDGGSSGYTF.

J is TRBJ2-5 and V is TRBV27; the match to TRBD2 covers 12 bases. This CDR3 spans 15 amino acids. Germline V lookup: CDR1 MNHEY, CDR2 SMNVEV (reference sequence). With V trimmed by 7 bases and J by 0 bases, 3 bases remained unmatched. CDR3 nucleotide sequence: TGTGCCAGCACGAGACTAGCGGGAGACCAAGAGACCCAGTACTTC. Protein product: CASTRLAGDQETQYF.

This clonotype was counted at least ten times. The chain carries TRBV3-1 and TRBJ1-1, with D possibly being TRBD1 (6 bases). Germline V CDR1 and CDR2: LGHDT, YNNKEL (reference sequence). V was shortened by 5 bases and J by 1 base, with 8 bases between the two germline ends. The CDR3 has 13 amino acids. The DNA for the CDR3 is TGTGCCAGCAGCAAGGGACAGAACACTGAAGCTTTCTTT. Translating gives CASSKGQNTEAFF.

The chain has TRBV7-9 and TRBJ1-1, with TRBD1 matching 8 bases. This CDR3 comprises 15 residues. The V and J ends lost 5 bases and 3 bases, in that order; junction bases with no gene match: 8. In germline, CDR1 is SEHNR, CDR2 FQNEAQ (reference sequence). DNA for the CDR3: TGTGCCAGCAGCCCACGACAGGGGACGGACACTGAAGCTTTCTTT. Protein product: CASSPRQGTDTEAFF.

This clonotype was detected many times. The chain employs TRBV29-1 and TRBJ2-1; D is unresolved. Looked up from germline, CDR1 is SQVTM and CDR2 is ANQGSEA. V was cut by 3 bases and J by 4 bases, with 4 bases left in between. This CDR3 comprises 11 residues. The CDR3 nucleotides are TGCAGCGTTGAGATTTACAATGAGCAGTTCTTC. Translated, it gives CSVEIYNEQFF.

This clonotype has a handful of counts. The rearrangement uses TRBV20-1 and TRBJ2-7; a weak D match, TRBD1 (6 bases). V lost 1 base and J lost 3, with 13 bases in between. The CDR3 has 14 amino acids. In germline, CDR1 is DFQATT, CDR2 SNEGSKA (reference sequence). The chain's CDR3 is CSARGRRGFYEQYF. CDR3 nucleotides: TGCAGTGCTAGAGGGCGTAGGGGGTTCTACGAGCAGTACTTC.